This TCR beta chain was recorded in a study of blood T cell repertoires in COVID-19 (dated by TCRdb to about 2020). Describing the broader study: Samples covering the acute and convalescent phases of COVID-19 were provided by collaborators in the United States, Italy and Spain. Deeply sampled blood TCRbeta repertoires from subjects exposed to, actively infected with, or recovered from COVID-19 were included in the dataset. The samples were drawn from two sources: the first 160 participants of the ongoing ImmuneRACE study, and 1,254 subjects contributed by 6 global collaborators. The prospective study material was composed of cDNA or gDNA derived from T cells, B-cell-depleted T cells, or PBMCs. Nearly every sample came with metadata listing a de-identified subject ID, COVID-19 status, age in years and sex. Where available, HLA class I and class II types were obtained from metadata supplied by the sample provider rather than from assay-based typing. A freely available public database, intended as a resource for researchers studying the immune response to SARS-CoV-2, is where the repertoires were released.

The research as a whole found: Clinical and demographic metadata were provided uncurated, with the amount varying by source and participant.

The CDR1 and CDR2 encoded by the germline V gene are MDHEN and SYDVKM. V drops 6 bases and J drops 1 base, leaving 10 bases in between. Counted from cysteine to phenylalanine, this CDR3 has 13 amino acids. Of all the DNA, just the CDR3 is kept, 39 bases in frame from base 1. TCRbeta CDR3 regions were amplified from genomic DNA by means of the immunoSEQ Assay, a bias-controlled multiplex PCR. The original methods were these. Nucleated cell counts per sample were estimated from amplification of reference gene primers within the assay. Sequence reads were collapsed and filtered to measure the absolute abundance of every unique TCRbeta CDR3 rearrangement. For each sample, productive Simpson clonality was calculated as the square root of Simpson's diversity index across productive rearrangements. TCRdb carries this immuneACCESS record with in-frame sequences only. Its versions omit some clonotypes, under half of them owing to an unresolved V gene in the studies checked, with the rest unexplained. Clonal size and the V and J genes are those of that table, whereas D and trimming came from the DNA. Here the sample has under 120,000 clones; around 85% occur a single time. The ten largest clones represent roughly 19% of the sample.

Collaborating institutions collected whole blood in K2EDTA tubes following their own protocols. For TCRbeta analysis, collaborator samples were shipped as frozen whole blood, as isolated PBMCs, or as DNA extracted from either sample type. This clone was seen only once. No antigen is known for it. No much larger clone exists at a distance of one base, and base qualities are not known. This TCR was sampled from a man between 65 and 79 years old with active or convalescent COVID-19. The sequence is built from TRBV28 and TRBJ2-7; D gene: possibly TRBD2, on 6 matching bases. Material: peripheral blood. The CDR3 loop reads CASSTGGSYEQYF. The bases read TGTGCCAGCAGCACCGGAGGGTCCTACGAGCAGTACTTC.